This entry features one T cell receptor beta chain sequence. The specificity of this receptor is unknown. No clone much larger than this one lies a single base away; base qualities are absent. This record comes from a study of blood T cell repertoires in COVID-19 (TCRdb year 2020). For the wider study: Collaborator samples came from the United States, Italy and Spain and covered acute and convalescent phases of COVID-19. The material from the prospective study consisted of cDNA or gDNA derived from T cells, B-cell-depleted T cells, or PBMCs. Deeply sampled blood TCRbeta repertoires from subjects exposed to, actively infected with, or recovered from COVID-19 were included in the dataset. The repertoires were released in a freely available public database intended as a resource for research on the immune response to SARS-CoV-2. Samples came from the ongoing ImmuneRACE study (first 160 participants) plus 1,254 subjects from 6 global collaborators. Nearly every sample came with metadata listing a de-identified subject ID, COVID-19 status, age in years and sex. Where available, HLA class I and class II types were taken from metadata supplied by the sample provider and were not determined by assay-based typing. Summary of the overall study and its limitations: Clinical and demographic metadata were provided uncurated, with the amount varying by source and participant.

Each collaborating institution followed its own protocols to collect whole blood in K2EDTA tubes. For TCRbeta analysis, collaborators shipped samples in one of three forms: frozen whole blood, isolated PBMCs, or DNA extracted from either of those sample types. The immunoSEQ Assay, a bias-controlled multiplex PCR, was used to amplify TCRbeta CDR3 regions from genomic DNA. The paper's data handling went like this. Within the assay, amplification of reference gene primers was used to estimate how many nucleated cells each sample contained. To quantify the absolute abundance of each unique TCRbeta CDR3 rearrangement, sequence reads were collapsed and filtered. For each sample, productive Simpson clonality was calculated as the square root of Simpson's diversity index over productive rearrangements. TCRdb carries this immuneACCESS record with in-frame sequences only. Its versions omit some clonotypes, under half of them owing to an unresolved V gene in the studies checked, with the rest unexplained. That table gives V, J and clone size, and the DNA gave D and trimming. The sample table contains about 80,000 clones; only one count was recorded for over 80% of them. The ten largest clones add up to 7% to 9.5% of the sample.

The junction carries 12 bases between V and J, which are trimmed by 1 base and 10 bases respectively. The CDR3 numbers 14 residues from cysteine through phenylalanine. The only DNA kept is the CDR3, 42 bases in frame from the first base. For CDR1 and CDR2, the germline V gene (reference sequence) lists SGHNT and YYREEE. Recombination connected TRBV5-4 to TRBJ1-6; the D gene is not confidently resolved. This sequence was found in a human donor in a cohort sampled during active COVID-19. The source material was peripheral blood. The nucleotides are TGTGCCAGCAGCTTGATGGAGGGTAACTCACCCCTCCACTTT. The resulting protein is CASSLMEGNSPLHF.